This TCR beta chain was sequenced during a study of blood T cell repertoires in COVID-19. Study-wide context: COVID-19 samples collected from the United States, Italy and Spain covered acute and convalescent phases. Sample material is recorded as cDNA or gDNA derived from T cells, B-cell-depleted T cells, or PBMCs.

In the source study's methods: Estimates of nucleated cell counts were drawn from the amplification of reference gene primers. Assay: immunoSEQ multiplex PCR; the TCRdb copy retains only in-frame clones and omits some. The V and J calls and the clone size are those of that table, but D and trimming were determined from the DNA. The table has 95,000 to 150,000 clones, around 88% seen once. Germline V gives CDR1 LGHDT, CDR2 YNNKEL (reference sequence). Trimming removed 4 bases from V and 3 bases from J; junction bases left unmatched: 20. The CDR3 contains 21 residues. The sequenced sample consisted of peripheral blood. V is TRBV3-1 (or the pseudogene TRBV3-2) and J is TRBJ2-3; 12 bases line up with TRBD2. This TCR came from an elderly man with active or convalescent COVID-19. CDR3 bases: TGTGCCAGCAGCCTCACTCCCGGGACTAGCGGGTCAGGGATAGAAACAGATACGCAGTATTTT. Amino acids: CASSLTPGTSGSGIETDTQYF.